Shown below are 5 T cell receptor beta chains from a single sample sequenced in a study of cytomegalovirus exposure and HLA in healthy donors. In the PCR, 60 Vbeta and 13 Jbeta primers were used. Assay used: immunoSEQ multiplex PCR; TCRdb lists only in-frame clones, some missing. Of 150,000 to 160,000 clones listed, 80% are singletons. The sequencing input was PBMCs. The receptor source for this set is a woman in her thirties or forties in good health and CMV-seropositive.

The chain combines TRBV18 with TRBJ2-1; 8 bases line up with TRBD1. Germline values: CDR1 KGHSH, CDR2 LQKENI. The CDR3 has 18 amino acids. V gave up 0 bases and J gave up 2 bases; unmatched junction bases: 9. The CDR3 region is CASSPPIFPTGAYNEQFF. The DNA for the CDR3 is TGTGCCAGCTCACCACCGATTTTCCCGACAGGGGCCTACAATGAGCAGTTCTTC.

This rearrangement joins TRBV30 to TRBJ2-2, with 11 bases aligning to TRBD2. V was pared by 1 base and J by 9 bases, with 22 bases of the junction left unmatched. The CDR3 extends over 20 amino acids. Germline V gene data show CDR1 as GTSNPN and CDR2 as SVGIG (reference sequence). The CDR3 DNA is TGTGCCTGGAGTGCTTACCGACTAGCGGGAACGTCGGCAATACCCCGGGAGCTGTTTTTT. Translated, it gives CAWSAYRLAGTSAIPRELFF.

This clone was counted once. The chain is built from TRBV18 and TRBJ2-3; D may be TRBD2 (5 bases). V was cut by 2 bases and J by 0 bases, with 12 bases left in between. This CDR3 contains 16 residues. CDR1 and CDR2 (germline): KGHSH, LQKENI. The CDR3 DNA reads TGTGCCAGCTCACCAATCCTAGCTGCTAGCACAGATACGCAGTATTTT. Translation gives CASSPILAASTDTQYF.

J is TRBJ1-1 and V is TRBV19, with TRBD1 identical over 9 bases. Trimming at V came to 4 bases and at J to 5 bases, leaving 5 bases not matched to a gene. There are 14 residues in the CDR3. CDR1 and CDR2 (germline): LNHDA, SQIVND (reference sequence). The DNA of the CDR3 is TGTGCCAGTAGTAGACAGGGGGAGGGAACTGAAGCTTTCTTT. Translating gives CASSRQGEGTEAFF.

This chain joins TRBV28 and TRBJ2-7, with 10 bases aligning to TRBD1. In germline, CDR1 is MDHEN, CDR2 SYDVKM. The V and J ends lost 5 bases and 1 base, in that order; junction bases with no gene match: 11. There are 17 residues in the CDR3. The CDR3 region has the DNA TGTGCCAGCAGTGAAGGGGACAGGGGCCGTTCATCCTACGAGCAGTACTTC. Translating gives CASSEGDRGRSSYEQYF.